Each of the 23 T cell receptor beta chains below was sequenced from the same sample in a study of Ad26.COV2.S vaccination and SARS-CoV-2 variants. Treatment described: roughly 19 received Ad26.COV2.S at low or high dose, single or two shots; several received placebo; per-sample allocation not given. Specimens were obtained on day 63 following the first vaccine or placebo injection. Sequenced by immunoSEQ multiplex PCR; TCRdb stores in-frame clones only, minus some. The sample consists of around 340,000 clones, around 88% of them appearing once. Sequenced here: peripheral blood, sampled in a trial of Ad26.COV2.S vaccine versus placebo. The source of these receptors is a person between 18 and 65 years old who received the Ad26.COV2.S COVID-19 vaccine or a placebo.

J is TRBJ2-1 and V is TRBV10-3, with TRBD2 as a possible D gene (6 bases). The germline CDR1 and CDR2 sequences are ENHRY and SYGVKD. The CDR3 runs to 17 residues. The germline V and J ends were trimmed by 0 bases and 5 bases, with 17 bases remaining between them. CDR3 protein: CAISESGGARSHNEQFF. CDR3 sequence (DNA): TGTGCCATCAGTGAGTCGGGCGGGGCTCGCTCTCACAATGAGCAGTTCTTC.

V usage is TRBV2 and J usage is TRBJ2-3; unclear D gene. CDR1 is SNHLY and CDR2 is FYNNEI in the germline V gene. V was clipped by 4 bases and J by 4 bases, with 3 bases between them. This CDR3 has 11 residues. CDR3 nucleotides: TGTGCCAGCAGTGGGGCAGATACGCAGTATTTT. Residues: CASSGADTQYF.

This chain connects TRBV4-3 to TRBJ2-2; D is undetermined. This CDR3 has 13 residues. Germline loops: CDR1 LGHNA, CDR2 YSLEER. Deletions cut 0 bases from V and 6 bases from J, with 5 bases between. CDR3 in DNA: TGCGCCAGCAGCCAAGATCACCCCGGGGAGCTGTTTTTT. Encoded protein: CASSQDHPGELFF.

This rearrangement joins TRBV4-2 to TRBJ2-5; D is uncertain. V lost 1 base and J 7 bases, leaving 4 bases between the germline ends. Germline V gene sequence: CDR1 LGHNA, CDR2 YNFKEQ. The CDR3 contains 11 residues. The CDR3 DNA is TGTGCCAGCAGCCAAGCCTCGACCCAGTACTTC. Its translation is CASSQASTQYF.

The rearrangement uses TRBV28 and TRBJ2-1; no definite D call. V lost 2 bases, J lost 5 bases, and 10 bases lay in between. Per germline, CDR1 MDHEN and CDR2 SYDVKM. The CDR3 is made up of 14 amino acids. The DNA of the CDR3 is TGTGCCAGCAGTTTAGGGCAGATTGACAATGAGCAGTTCTTC. It yields the protein CASSLGQIDNEQFF.

This clone was picked up a small number of times. The rearrangement joins TRBV12-5 to TRBJ2-5; D is possibly TRBD1 or TRBD2 (6 bases each). Germline V gene data show CDR1 as LGHNT and CDR2 as FRNRAP. The CDR3 sequence is 14 residues long. Trimming took off 5 bases at V and 4 bases at J, with 14 bases between the two ends. The CDR3: CASGPGGGGETQYF. The CDR3 nucleotides read TGTGCTAGTGGTCCCGGAGGAGGGGGAGAGACCCAGTACTTC. Complete variable domain (other parts from reference TRBV12-5 and TRBJ2-5): DARVTQTPRHKVTEMGQEVTMRCQPILGHNTVFWYRQTMMQGLELLAYFRNRAPLDDSGMPKDRFSAEMPDATLATLKIQPSEPRDSAVYFCASGPGGGGETQYFGPGTRLLVL.

The chain uses TRBV7-2 and TRBJ1-2; TRBD1 aligns across 7 bases. CDR1 is SGHTA and CDR2 is FQGNSA in the germline V gene. The CDR3 totals 16 residues. With 5 bases clipped from V and 4 bases from J, the junction kept 13 bases outside the gene matches. CDR3 DNA: TGTGCCAGCAGCATTCCGCCGGTTGACAGGGTCTATGGCTACACCTTC. Amino acid sequence: CASSIPPVDRVYGYTF.

J is TRBJ2-1 and V is TRBV30; possible D gene TRBD2, 5 bases. This CDR3 is built from 12 residues. The V end lost 4 bases, the J end lost 8 bases, and 12 bases lay between the germline ends. Germline CDR1 reads GTSNPN; CDR2 reads SVGIG (reference sequence). The chain's CDR3 is CAWKNGSDEQFF. The CDR3 nucleotides are TGTGCCTGGAAGAATGGTAGCGATGAGCAGTTCTTC.

CDR3 DNA: TGTGCCAGCTCACCGGAAAGCGCATCCCACTATGGCTACACCTTC. Translating gives CASSPESASHYGYTF. V gene TRBV18 combines with J gene TRBJ1-2; D ambiguous. Germline V gene sequence: CDR1 KGHSH, CDR2 LQKENI. V shed 3 bases and J shed 3 bases, with 14 bases lying between them. The CDR3 has 15 residues.

The rearrangement uses TRBV5-1 and TRBJ2-5; perhaps D is TRBD1 or TRBD2 (5 bases each). The germline gives CDR1 SGHRS, CDR2 YFSETQ. Trimming shortened V by 4 bases and J by 1 base, and 11 bases separated the two germline ends. The CDR3 is 14 amino acids. In DNA, the CDR3 is TGCGCCAGCAGCCCCGGGGCGATCCAAGAGACCCAGTACTTC. Its translation: CASSPGAIQETQYF.

This chain uses TRBV19 with TRBJ2-5; tentatively, D is TRBD1 or TRBD2 (6 bases each). Trimming left V 3 bases short and J 5 bases short, with 19 bases between. The CDR3 is made up of 16 amino acids. Germline lookup yields CDR1 LNHDA and CDR2 SQIVND (reference sequence). Here the CDR3 reads CASSMWGDTPRETQYF. CDR3 nucleotide sequence: TGTGCCAGTAGTATGTGGGGGGACACTCCTCGGGAGACCCAGTACTTC. Full variable domain (missing parts from reference TRBV19 and TRBJ2-5): DGGITQSPKYLFRKEGQNVTLSCEQNLNHDAMYWYRQDPGQGLRLIYYSQIVNDFQKGDIAEGYSVSREKKESFPLTVTSAQKNPTAFYLCASSMWGDTPRETQYFGPGTRLLVL.

The gene calls are TRBV19 and TRBJ2-3; no reliable D call. V lost 7 bases and J lost 6, with 14 bases in between. The germline CDR1 and CDR2 sequences are LNHDA and SQIVND (reference sequence). The CDR3 runs to 13 residues. The CDR3 loop reads CASTKDRYDTQYF. The CDR3 DNA sequence: TGTGCCAGTACCAAAGACCGGTATGATACGCAGTATTTT.

The chain employs TRBV5-4 and TRBJ2-1; D might be TRBD2 (6 bases). V lost 3 bases, J lost 7 bases, and 17 bases lay in between. Germline CDR1 is SGHNT and CDR2 is YYREEE (reference sequence). This CDR3 comprises 15 residues. Here the CDR3 reads CASSSPGVASNEQFF. CDR3 bases: TGTGCCAGCAGCTCCCCGGGGGTAGCGTCAAATGAGCAGTTCTTC.

This chain connects TRBV25-1 to TRBJ2-7; 7 bases line up with TRBD1. V trimming: 4 bases; J trimming: 3 bases; junction bases outside the gene matches: 6. Germline CDR1 MGHDK, CDR2 SYGVNS. The CDR3 contains 14 residues. The CDR3 protein is CASSVQGGYYEQYF. The CDR3 DNA follows: TGTGCCAGCAGTGTGCAAGGGGGCTACTACGAGCAGTACTTC.

This chain uses TRBV6-5 with TRBJ2-7; D is unclear. CDR3 length: 16 amino acids. Germline-derived CDR1 and CDR2 are MNHEY and SVGAGI. Trimming pared 2 bases from V and 0 bases from J, leaving 14 bases between. The CDR3 sequence is CASSYLDTPSSYEQYF. The CDR3 DNA sequence: TGTGCCAGCAGTTACCTAGACACGCCGAGCTCCTACGAGCAGTACTTC.

The gene calls are TRBV19 and TRBJ1-4; TRBD1 matches 8 bases. The ends lost 8 bases at V and 7 bases at J; junction bases unmatched: 6. The CDR3 has 13 amino acids. CDR1 LNHDA and CDR2 SQIVND come from the germline V gene (reference sequence). The CDR3 reads CASEQGGSEKLFF. The CDR3 DNA sequence: TGTGCCAGTGAACAGGGGGGTTCTGAAAAACTGTTTTTT.

J is TRBJ2-5 and V is TRBV19; D perhaps matches TRBD1 (5 bases). The CDR3 is 13 amino acids. V was pared by 7 bases and J by 5 bases, with 14 bases between. Germline V gene lookup returns CDR1 LNHDA and CDR2 SQIVND (reference sequence). CDR3 residues: CASKGAGMETQYF. The CDR3 DNA follows: TGTGCCAGTAAGGGCGCAGGGATGGAGACCCAGTACTTC.

CDR3 protein: CASSKVVLASPNSPLHF. As DNA, the CDR3 is TGTGCCAGCAGCAAAGTCGTGCTCGCTAGTCCTAATTCACCCCTCCACTTT. This sequence joins TRBV21-1 and TRBJ1-6. TRBV21-1 is noted as a pseudogene. This CDR3 is built from 17 residues.

The chain uses TRBV19 and TRBJ1-2, with D tentatively TRBD1 (6 bases). This CDR3 spans 15 amino acids. With 5 bases removed from V and 3 bases from J, the gap between germline ends came to 16 bases. Per the germline V gene, CDR1 is LNHDA and CDR2 is SQIVND (reference sequence). Written as DNA, the CDR3 is TGTGCCAGTAGTCCCGGGACATCCATGGACTATGGCTACACCTTC. It translates to CASSPGTSMDYGYTF. Complete variable domain (other parts from reference TRBV19 and TRBJ1-2): DGGITQSPKYLFRKEGQNVTLSCEQNLNHDAMYWYRQDPGQGLRLIYYSQIVNDFQKGDIAEGYSVSREKKESFPLTVTSAQKNPTAFYLCASSPGTSMDYGYTFGSGTRLTVV.

The J gene is TRBJ1-3, the V gene TRBV28; D not resolved. This CDR3 is 15 amino acids long. V dropped 3 bases and J dropped 3 bases, with 12 bases sitting between them. Per germline, CDR1 MDHEN and CDR2 SYDVKM. CDR3 loop: CASSLLPEIGNTIYF. CDR3 sequence (DNA): TGTGCCAGCAGTTTGCTGCCAGAGATTGGAAACACCATATATTTT.

The chain joins TRBV7-9 to TRBJ2-5, with TRBD2 matching over 7 bases. This CDR3 comprises 15 residues. Germline assignment: CDR1 SEHNR and CDR2 FQNEAQ (reference sequence). The ends lost 6 bases at V and 5 bases at J; junction bases unmatched: 12. This chain's CDR3 is CASRRGTGGIETQYF. In DNA form, the CDR3 reads TGTGCCAGCAGACGTGGGACCGGGGGGATCGAGACCCAGTACTTC.

The CDR3 loop is CASSFVSRSGNEQFF. The DNA of the CDR3 is TGTGCCAGCAGCTTCGTATCGCGATCAGGCAATGAGCAGTTCTTC. V usage is TRBV7-7 and J usage is TRBJ2-1; D not certain. The CDR3 runs 15 residues. V was trimmed by 3 bases and J by 6 bases, leaving 15 bases between them. Germline values: CDR1 SSHAT, CDR2 FNYEAQ (reference sequence).

V gene TRBV14 combines with J gene TRBJ1-1; D gene ambiguous. The CDR3 has 13 residues. Germline V gives CDR1 SGHDN, CDR2 FVKESK. V was cut by 3 bases and J by 10 bases, with 15 bases left in between. The CDR3 DNA reads as TGTGCCAGCAGCCAGGGGTCTCAAAGAGGAGCTTTCTTT. As protein: CASSQGSQRGAFF.